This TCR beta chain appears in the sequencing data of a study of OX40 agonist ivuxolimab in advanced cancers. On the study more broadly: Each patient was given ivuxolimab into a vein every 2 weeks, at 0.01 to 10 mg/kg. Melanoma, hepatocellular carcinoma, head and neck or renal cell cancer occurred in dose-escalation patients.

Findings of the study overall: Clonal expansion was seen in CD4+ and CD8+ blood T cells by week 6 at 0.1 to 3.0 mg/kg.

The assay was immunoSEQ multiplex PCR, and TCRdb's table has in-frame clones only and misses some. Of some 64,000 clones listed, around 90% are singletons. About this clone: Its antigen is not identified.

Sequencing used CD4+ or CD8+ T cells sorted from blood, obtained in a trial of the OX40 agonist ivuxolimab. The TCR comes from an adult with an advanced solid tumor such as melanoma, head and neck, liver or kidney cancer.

CDR3 DNA sequence: TGTGCCAGCAGTGAAGAGGCCGGACATATGGAGACCCAGTACTTC. This gives the protein CASSEEAGHMETQYF. This chain joins TRBV2 and TRBJ2-5, with a weak D call TRBD1 (5 bases). Germline V CDR1 and CDR2: SNHLY, FYNNEI. Trimming removed 1 base from V and 5 bases from J, with 14 bases in between. This CDR3 contains 15 residues.